Listed below are T cell receptor beta chains from one sample, sequenced in a study of glioma-infiltrating T cells. TCRdb analysed the multiplex PCR reads with MiXCR anew, one entry per CDR3 protein. Of fewer than 200,000 distinct CDR3 sequences in the sample, roughly a third were seen once. Sequencing was done on a sample of glioma tissue, nonneoplastic brain tissue, or PBMCs (not recorded which). These receptors were obtained from a human donor with low-grade glioma or glioblastoma, undergoing nonglioma brain surgery, or in good health (not recorded which). Each CDR3 is given without its conserved first and last residue. Some rows mark clone size as missing; the rest say once, few, many or name a class of expanded clone.

>many|TRBV7-9|TRBJ2-7
ASAGQIFYEQY
>few|TRBV12-5|TRBJ2-1
ASGLVGSYNEQF
>.|TRBV20-1|TRBJ1-2
SASGEPANYGYT
>.|TRBV6-9|TRBJ1-2
ASSYRNYGYA
>few|TRBV3-1|TRBJ2-1
ASSQVSPGQGADEQF
>many|TRBV28|TRBJ1-5
ASSTRQGAQPQH
>many|TRBV11-2|TRBJ2-2
ASSLAVDSGELF
>many|TRBV10-3|TRBJ1-1
AISESQGLDPEAF
>.|TRBV30|TRBJ2-2
AWKTYRSLNTGELF
>many|TRBV24-1|TRBJ2-7
ATSPEGQPDFSYEQY
>many|TRBV7-2|TRBJ2-5
ASSLVGLALPRQETQY
>.|TRBV27|TRBJ1-6
ASRTTFFAKANSPLH
>many|TRBV4-1|TRBJ2-5
ASSQEGGLRQETQY
>.|TRBV3-1|TRBJ1-4
ASSQGANEKLF
>.|TRBV19|TRBJ1-5
ASIERGGQPQH
>.|TRBV6-2/TRBV6-3|TRBJ1-2
ASSSTDNPGCYT
>many|TRBV25-1|TRBJ2-7
ASSEYWDGRYEQY
>many|TRBV28|TRBJ1-1
ASSLYLGGNTEAF
>many|TRBV19|TRBJ2-1
ASSKLAGPYNEQF
>many|TRBV15|TRBJ1-1
ATSRDRERTTEAF
>once|TRBV28|TRBJ1-5
ASSGTEFDGKSYSNQPQH
>many|TRBV7-9|TRBJ2-7
ASSSGRGGSYEQY
>.|TRBV5-4|TRBJ2-1
ASSLSASLLSNEQF
>many|TRBV5-1|TRBJ2-1
ASTGTSGTINEQF
>many|TRBV10-3|TRBJ2-5
AISESGRVGETQY
>many|TRBV5-1|TRBJ2-7
ASSWTSGREYEQY
>many|TRBV20-1|TRBJ2-2
SARKDANTGELF
>many|TRBV7-2|TRBJ1-3
ASSPQGSSGNTIY
>many|TRBV6-2/TRBV6-3|TRBJ2-7
ASSPVAGVGRYEQY
>.|TRBV4-1|TRBJ2-3
ASSPETSGRADAQY
>.|TRBV19|TRBJ2-7
ASSMARGVSYEQY
>many|TRBV6-1|TRBJ2-7
ASTKGYEQY
>many|TRBV28|TRBJ2-1
ASGDGGKF
>.|TRBV4-1|TRBJ2-7
ASSQGGRSRDYEQY
>few|TRBV19|TRBJ1-5
ASSNSAGNQPQH
>.|TRBV6-5|TRBJ2-7
ASSQTEGLNYEQY
>many|TRBV27|TRBJ1-5
ASSPRDGLSAQH
>few|TRBV9|TRBJ2-5
ASSVDLAGRQETQY
>many|TRBV20-1|TRBJ1-4
SARSLEGEKLF
>many|TRBV7-2|TRBJ1-5
ASSWTQGSNQPQH
>many|TRBV7-9|TRBJ2-7
ASSLGAGQGTYEQY
>many|TRBV19|TRBJ1-1
ASRGRAGAMNTEAF
>many|TRBV14|TRBJ2-3
ASSQKGFITDTQY
>many|TRBV20-1|TRBJ1-4
SAGGATNEKLF
>.|TRBV5-4|TRBJ2-2
ASSLLLTGELF
>many|TRBV7-2|TRBJ2-1
ASSVSRRSSYNEQF
>few|TRBV30|TRBJ1-1
AWNVEVNTEAF
>many|TRBV6-2/TRBV6-3|TRBJ2-5
ASSYQELETQY
>.|TRBV25-1|TRBJ1-5
ASSEWGVGNQHQH
>many|TRBV10-3|TRBJ1-1
AISESKNTEAF
>many|TRBV15|TRBJ2-3
ATSREKGQGIWDTQY
>.|TRBV27|TRBJ1-1
ASILTPLVSGIVAESF
>few|TRBV4-1|TRBJ2-3
ASSPEGGRTDTQY
>many|TRBV14|TRBJ2-1
ASSPLDTRNEQF